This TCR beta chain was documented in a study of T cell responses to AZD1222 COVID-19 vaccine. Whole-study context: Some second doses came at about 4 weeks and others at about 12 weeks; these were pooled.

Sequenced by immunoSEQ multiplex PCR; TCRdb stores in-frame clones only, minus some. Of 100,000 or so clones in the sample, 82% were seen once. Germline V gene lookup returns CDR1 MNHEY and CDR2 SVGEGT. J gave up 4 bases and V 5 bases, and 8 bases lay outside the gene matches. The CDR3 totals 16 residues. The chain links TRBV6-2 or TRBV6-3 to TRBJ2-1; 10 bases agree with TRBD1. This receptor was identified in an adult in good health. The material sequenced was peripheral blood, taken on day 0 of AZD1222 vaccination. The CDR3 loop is CASSTWTGGSYNEQFF. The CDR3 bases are TGTGCCAGCAGTACATGGACAGGGGGTTCGTACAATGAGCAGTTCTTC.